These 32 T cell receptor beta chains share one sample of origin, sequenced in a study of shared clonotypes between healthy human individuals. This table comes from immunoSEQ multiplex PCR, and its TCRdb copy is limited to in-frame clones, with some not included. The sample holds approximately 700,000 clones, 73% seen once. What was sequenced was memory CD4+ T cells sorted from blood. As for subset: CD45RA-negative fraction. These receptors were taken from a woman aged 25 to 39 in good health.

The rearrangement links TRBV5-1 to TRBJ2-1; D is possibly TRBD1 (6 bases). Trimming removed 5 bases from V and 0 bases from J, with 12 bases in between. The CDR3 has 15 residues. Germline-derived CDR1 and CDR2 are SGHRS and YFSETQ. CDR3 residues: CASSFQGSSYNEQFF. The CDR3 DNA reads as TGCGCCAGCAGTTTCCAGGGGAGCTCCTACAATGAGCAGTTCTTC.

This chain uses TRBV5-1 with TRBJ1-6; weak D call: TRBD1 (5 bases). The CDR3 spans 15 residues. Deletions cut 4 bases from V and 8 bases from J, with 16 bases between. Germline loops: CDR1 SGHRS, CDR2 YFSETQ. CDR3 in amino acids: CASSRSGKTDSPLHF. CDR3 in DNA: TGCGCCAGCAGCCGGTCGGGGAAGACAGATTCACCCCTCCACTTT.

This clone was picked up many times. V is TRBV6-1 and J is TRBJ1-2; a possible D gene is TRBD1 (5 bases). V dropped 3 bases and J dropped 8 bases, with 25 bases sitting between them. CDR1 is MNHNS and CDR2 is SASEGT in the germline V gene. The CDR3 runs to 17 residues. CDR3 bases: TGTGCCAGCAGTGACCCCTGGGGAGCAGGGAGGGCGGTCGGCTACACCTTC. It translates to CASSDPWGAGRAVGYTF.

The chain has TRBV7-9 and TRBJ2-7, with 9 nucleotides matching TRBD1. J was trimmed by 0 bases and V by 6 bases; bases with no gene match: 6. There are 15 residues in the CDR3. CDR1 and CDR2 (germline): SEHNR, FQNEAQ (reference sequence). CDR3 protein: CASSPETGGSYEQYF. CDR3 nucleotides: TGTGCCAGCAGTCCCGAGACAGGGGGCTCCTACGAGCAGTACTTC. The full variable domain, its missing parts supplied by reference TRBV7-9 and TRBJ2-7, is DTGVSQNPRHKITKRGQNVTFRCDPISEHNRLYWYRQTLGQGPEFLTYFQNEAQLEKSRLLSDRFSAERPKGSFSTLEIQRTEQGDSAMYLCASSPETGGSYEQYFGPGTRLTVT.

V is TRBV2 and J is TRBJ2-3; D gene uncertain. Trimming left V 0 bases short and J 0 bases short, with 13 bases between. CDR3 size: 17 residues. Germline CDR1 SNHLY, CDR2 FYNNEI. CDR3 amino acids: CASSEALTEPSTDTQYF. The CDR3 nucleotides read TGTGCCAGCAGTGAAGCGCTTACAGAACCTAGCACAGATACGCAGTATTTT.

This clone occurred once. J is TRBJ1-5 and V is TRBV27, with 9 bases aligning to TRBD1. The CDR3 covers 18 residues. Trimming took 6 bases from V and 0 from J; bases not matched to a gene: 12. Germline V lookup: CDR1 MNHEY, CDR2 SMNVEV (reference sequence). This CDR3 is CASRPDRGGSNSNQPQHF. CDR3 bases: TGTGCCAGCAGACCGGACAGGGGTGGGTCAAATAGCAATCAGCCCCAGCATTTT.

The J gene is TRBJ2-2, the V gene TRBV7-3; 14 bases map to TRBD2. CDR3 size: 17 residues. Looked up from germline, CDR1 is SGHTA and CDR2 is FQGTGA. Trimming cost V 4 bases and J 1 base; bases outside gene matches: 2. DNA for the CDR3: TGTGCCAGCAGCTCGGGACTAGCGGGGGTGAACACCGGGGAGCTGTTTTTT. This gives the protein CASSSGLAGVNTGELFF.

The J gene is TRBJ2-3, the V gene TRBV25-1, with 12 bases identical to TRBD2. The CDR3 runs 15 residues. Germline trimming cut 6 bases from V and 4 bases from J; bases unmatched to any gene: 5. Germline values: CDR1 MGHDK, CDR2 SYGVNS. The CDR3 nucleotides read TGTGCCAGCAGCAAACTAGCGGGAGGCGCAGATACGCAGTATTTT. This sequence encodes CASSKLAGGADTQYF.

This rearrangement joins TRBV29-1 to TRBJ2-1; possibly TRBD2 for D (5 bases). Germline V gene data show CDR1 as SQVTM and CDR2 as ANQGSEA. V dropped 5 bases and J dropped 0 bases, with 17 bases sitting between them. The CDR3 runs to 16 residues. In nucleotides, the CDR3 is TGCAGCGTTACAGTCCGAACGGCGGGCTCCTACAATGAGCAGTTCTTC. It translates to CSVTVRTAGSYNEQFF.

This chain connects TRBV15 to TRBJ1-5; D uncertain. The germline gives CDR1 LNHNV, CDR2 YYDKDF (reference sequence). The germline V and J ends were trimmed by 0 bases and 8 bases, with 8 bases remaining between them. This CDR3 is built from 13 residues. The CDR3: CATSRDRREPQHF. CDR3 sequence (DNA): TGTGCCACCAGCAGAGATCGGAGAGAGCCCCAGCATTTT.

The CDR3 loop reads CASSKQGLVQPQHF. Written as DNA, the CDR3 is TGTGCCAGCAGTAAACAGGGGTTGGTCCAGCCCCAGCATTTT. The chain is built from TRBV6-1 and TRBJ1-5; 7 bases are a match to TRBD1. V trimming: 5 bases; J trimming: 7 bases; junction bases outside the gene matches: 8. Per germline, CDR1 MNHNS and CDR2 SASEGT. The CDR3 contains 14 residues.

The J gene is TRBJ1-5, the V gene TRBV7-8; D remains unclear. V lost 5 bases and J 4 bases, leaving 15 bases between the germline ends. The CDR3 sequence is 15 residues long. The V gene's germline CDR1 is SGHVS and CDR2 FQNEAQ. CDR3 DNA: TGTGCCAGCAGCACTTACGGCCAGGTGAATCAGCCCCAGCATTTT. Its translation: CASSTYGQVNQPQHF.

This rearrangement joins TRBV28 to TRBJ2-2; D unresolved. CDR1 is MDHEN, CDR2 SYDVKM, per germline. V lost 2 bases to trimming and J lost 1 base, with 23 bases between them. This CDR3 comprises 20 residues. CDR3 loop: CASSLRQRPRRNENTGELFF. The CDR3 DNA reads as TGTGCCAGCAGTTTACGCCAGCGCCCCCGACGGAACGAGAACACCGGGGAGCTGTTTTTT. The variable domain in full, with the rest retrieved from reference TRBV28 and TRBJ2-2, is DVKVTQSSRYLVKRTGEKVFLECVQDMDHENMFWYRQDPGLGLRLIYFSYDVKMKEKGDIPEGYSVSREKKERFSLILESASTNQTSMYLCASSLRQRPRRNENTGELFFGEGSRLTVL.

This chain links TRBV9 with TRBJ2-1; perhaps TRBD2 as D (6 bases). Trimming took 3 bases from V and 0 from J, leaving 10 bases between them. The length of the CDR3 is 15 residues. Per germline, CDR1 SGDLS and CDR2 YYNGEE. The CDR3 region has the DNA TGTGCCAGCAGCGCCGACGGGGGCTCCTACAATGAGCAGTTCTTC. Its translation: CASSADGGSYNEQFF.

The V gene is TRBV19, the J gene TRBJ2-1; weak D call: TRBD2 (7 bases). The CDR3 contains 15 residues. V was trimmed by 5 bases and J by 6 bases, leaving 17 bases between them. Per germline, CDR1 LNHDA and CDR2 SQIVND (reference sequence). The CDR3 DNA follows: TGTGCCAGTAGTTCCGGGACATCGGGGGGCAATGAGCAGTTCTTC. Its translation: CASSSGTSGGNEQFF.

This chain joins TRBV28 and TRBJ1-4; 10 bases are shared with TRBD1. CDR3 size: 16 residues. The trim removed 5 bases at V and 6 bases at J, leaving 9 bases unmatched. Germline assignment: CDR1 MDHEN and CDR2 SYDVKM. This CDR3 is CASSGRAGTGDEKLFF. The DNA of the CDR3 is TGTGCCAGCAGTGGGAGAGCCGGGACAGGGGATGAAAAACTGTTTTTT.

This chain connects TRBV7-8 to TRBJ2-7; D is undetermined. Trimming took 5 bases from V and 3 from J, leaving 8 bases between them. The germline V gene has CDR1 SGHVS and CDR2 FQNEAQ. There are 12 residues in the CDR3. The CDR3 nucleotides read TGTGCCAGCAGCCTAGATAACTACGAGCAGTACTTC. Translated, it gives CASSLDNYEQYF. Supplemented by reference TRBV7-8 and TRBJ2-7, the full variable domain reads GAGVSQSPRYKVAKRGQDVALRCDPISGHVSLFWYQQALGQGPEFLTYFQNEAQLDKSGLPSDRFFAERPEGSVSTLKIQRTQQEDSAVYLCASSLDNYEQYFGPGTRLTVT.

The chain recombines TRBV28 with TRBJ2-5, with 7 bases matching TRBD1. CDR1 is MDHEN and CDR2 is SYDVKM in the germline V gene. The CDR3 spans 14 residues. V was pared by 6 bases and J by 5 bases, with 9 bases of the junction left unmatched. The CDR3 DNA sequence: TGTGCCAGCAGCCATAGACAGGGTACGGAGACCCAGTACTTC. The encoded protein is CASSHRQGTETQYF.

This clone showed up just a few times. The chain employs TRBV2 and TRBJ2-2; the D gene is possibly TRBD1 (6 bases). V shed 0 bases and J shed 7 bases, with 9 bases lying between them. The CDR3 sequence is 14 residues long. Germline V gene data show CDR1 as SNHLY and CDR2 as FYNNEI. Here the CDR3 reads CASSEAQGIGELFF. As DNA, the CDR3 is TGTGCCAGCAGTGAAGCGCAGGGGATCGGGGAGCTGTTTTTT.

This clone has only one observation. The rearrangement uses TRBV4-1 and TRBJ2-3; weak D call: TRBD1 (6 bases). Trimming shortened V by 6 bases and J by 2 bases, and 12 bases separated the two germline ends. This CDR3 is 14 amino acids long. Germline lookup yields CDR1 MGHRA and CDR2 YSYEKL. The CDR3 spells CASRSGASTDTQYF. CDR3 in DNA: TGCGCCAGCAGGTCAGGGGCTTCCACAGATACGCAGTATTTT.

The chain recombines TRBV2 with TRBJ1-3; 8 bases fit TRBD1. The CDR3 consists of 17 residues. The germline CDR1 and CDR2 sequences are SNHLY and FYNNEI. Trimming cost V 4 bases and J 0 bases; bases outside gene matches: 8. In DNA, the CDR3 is TGTGCCAGCAGTGCCGGGACAGGCCCTTCCTCTGGAAACACCATATATTTT. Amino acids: CASSAGTGPSSGNTIYF.

This CDR3 reads CAWSAFKAYGYTF. For the CDR3, the DNA is TGTGCCTGGAGTGCATTCAAGGCTTATGGCTACACCTTC. The chain couples TRBV30 to TRBJ1-2; D is undetermined. Trimming took 1 base from V and 5 from J, leaving 11 bases between them. The CDR3 extends over 13 amino acids. Germline loops: CDR1 GTSNPN, CDR2 SVGIG (reference sequence).

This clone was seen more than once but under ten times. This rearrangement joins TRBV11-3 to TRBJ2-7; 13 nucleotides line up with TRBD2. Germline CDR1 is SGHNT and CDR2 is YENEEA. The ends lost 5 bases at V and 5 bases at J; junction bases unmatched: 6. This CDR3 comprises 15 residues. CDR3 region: CASSTEGLAGNEQYF. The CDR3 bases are TGTGCCAGCAGCACCGAGGGACTAGCGGGAAACGAGCAGTACTTC. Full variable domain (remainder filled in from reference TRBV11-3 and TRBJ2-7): EAGVVQSPRYKIIEKKQPVAFWCNPISGHNTLYWYLQNLGQGPELLIRYENEEAVDDSQLPKDRFSAERLKGVDSTLKIQPAELGDSAVYLCASSTEGLAGNEQYFGPGTRLTVT.

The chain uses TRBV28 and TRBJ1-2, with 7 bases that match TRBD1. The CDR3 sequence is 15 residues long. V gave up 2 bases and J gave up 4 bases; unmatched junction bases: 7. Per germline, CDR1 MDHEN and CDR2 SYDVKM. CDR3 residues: CASSLRPNRGYGYTF. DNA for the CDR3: TGTGCCAGCAGTTTACGCCCTAACAGGGGCTATGGCTACACCTTC.

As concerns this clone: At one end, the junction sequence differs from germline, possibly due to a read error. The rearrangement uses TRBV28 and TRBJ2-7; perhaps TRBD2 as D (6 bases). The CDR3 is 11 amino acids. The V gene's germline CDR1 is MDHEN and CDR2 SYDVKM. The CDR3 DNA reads TGTGCCAGCAGTTTAGGGACTTACGAGGACTTC. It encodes CASSLGTYEDF.

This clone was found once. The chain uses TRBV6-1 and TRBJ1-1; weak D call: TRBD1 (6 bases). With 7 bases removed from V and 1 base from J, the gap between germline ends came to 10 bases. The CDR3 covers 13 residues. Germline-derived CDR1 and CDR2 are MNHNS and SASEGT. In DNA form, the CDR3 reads TGTGCCAGCAAACAGGGACAGAACACTGAAGCTTTCTTT. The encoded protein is CASKQGQNTEAFF.

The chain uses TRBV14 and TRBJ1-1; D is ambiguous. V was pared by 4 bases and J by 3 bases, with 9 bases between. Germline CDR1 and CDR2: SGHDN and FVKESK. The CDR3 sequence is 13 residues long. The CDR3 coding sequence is TGTGCCAGCAGCCTAGGGATCCACACTGAAGCTTTCTTT. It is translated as CASSLGIHTEAFF. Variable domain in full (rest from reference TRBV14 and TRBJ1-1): EAGVTQFPSHSVIEKGQTVTLRCDPISGHDNLYWYRRVMGKEIKFLLHFVKESKQDESGMPNNRFLAERTGGTYSTLKVQPAELEDSGVYFCASSLGIHTEAFFGQGTRLTVV.

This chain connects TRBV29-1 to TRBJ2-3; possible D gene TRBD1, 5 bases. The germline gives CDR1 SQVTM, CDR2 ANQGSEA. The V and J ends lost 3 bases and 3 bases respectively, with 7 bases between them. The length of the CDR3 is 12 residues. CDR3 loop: CSVEGRTDTQYF. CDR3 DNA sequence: TGCAGCGTTGAGGGGCGTACAGATACGCAGTATTTT.

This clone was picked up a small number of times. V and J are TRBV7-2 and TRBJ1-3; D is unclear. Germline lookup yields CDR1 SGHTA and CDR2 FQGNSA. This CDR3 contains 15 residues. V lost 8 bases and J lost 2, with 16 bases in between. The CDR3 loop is CASSTGRSAGNTIYF. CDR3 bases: TGTGCCAGCTCTACTGGGAGGTCTGCTGGAAACACCATATATTTT.

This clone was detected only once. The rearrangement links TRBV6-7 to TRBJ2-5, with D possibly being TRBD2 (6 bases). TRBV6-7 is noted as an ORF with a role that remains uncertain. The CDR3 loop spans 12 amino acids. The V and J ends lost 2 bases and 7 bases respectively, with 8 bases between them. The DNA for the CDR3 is TGTGCCAGCAGTTACCCACTAGCGACCCAGTACTTC. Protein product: CASSYPLATQYF.

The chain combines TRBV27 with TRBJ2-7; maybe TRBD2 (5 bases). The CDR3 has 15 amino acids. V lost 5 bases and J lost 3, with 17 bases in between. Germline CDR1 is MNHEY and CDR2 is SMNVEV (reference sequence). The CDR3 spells CASSAGAGLFYEQYF. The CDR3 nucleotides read TGTGCCAGCAGTGCCGGCGCGGGTCTTTTCTACGAGCAGTACTTC.

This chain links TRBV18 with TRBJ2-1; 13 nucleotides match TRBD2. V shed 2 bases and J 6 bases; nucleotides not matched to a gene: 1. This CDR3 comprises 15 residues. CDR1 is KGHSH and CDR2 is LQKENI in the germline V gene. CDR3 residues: CASSPGLAGANEQFF. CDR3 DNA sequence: TGTGCCAGCTCACCAGGACTAGCGGGAGCCAATGAGCAGTTCTTC.